This paragraph covers one T cell receptor beta chain sequence. Which antigen it targets is not known. No per-base quality is available; no much larger clone lies one base away. From the germline V gene (reference sequence), CDR1 is MNHEY and CDR2 is SMNVEV. Cut back by 8 bases and 1 base, the V and J ends lie 11 bases apart. Measured from the cysteine to the phenylalanine, the CDR3 is 13 residues long. Only CDR3 DNA remains: 39 bases, in frame from the first base. Genomic DNA was isolated using the Qiagen DNeasy kit from unsorted PBMCs as well as from negatively selected CD4+ and CD8+ fractions. Amplification of TCR beta CDR3 regions was done by immunoSEQ multiplex PCR with primers that anneal to V and J segments. A synthetic immune receptor repertoire was used to minimize amplification bias, and any residual bias was removed computationally once sequencing was done. As for the authors' bioinformatics: Custom Python scripts were used to quantify repertoire diversity as the Shannon entropy index. Unsorted, CD4+ and CD8+ repertoires were examined separately, except in combined analyses, for which CD4+ and CD8+ sequences were merged in silico. Clonal expansion was defined as at least a 2-fold frequency increase after treatment relative to C1D1, with a pseudocount of 0.5 for undetected baseline clones. Clones with 0 or 1 copy at C1D1 were classified as singleton clones, and clones with 2 or more copies were classified as non-singleton clones. By matching protein sequences in sorted samples from the same patient, clones expanded in unsorted samples were annotated as CD4+, CD8+ or unknown. Wilcoxon tests on paired samples were used to test diversity changes from C1D1 to C4D1. TCRdb took this table from immuneACCESS and kept in-frame rearrangements with V and J called. Such tables lack part of the clones; where checked against another copy, unresolved V genes explain under half of the gap, and the rest is unexplained. V and J calls and clone size are given by that table; D and trimming were obtained from the DNA. In all, the sample holds approximately 19,000 clones, and around 89% of those were seen once. The ten largest clones add up to over 4% of the sample.

The entry originates in a study of PD-1 blockade in classical Hodgkin lymphoma (TCRdb year 2020). Describing the broader study: Nivolumab dosing was 3 mg/kg intravenously every 2 weeks, continuing until either disease progression or unacceptable toxicity. The study used CyTOF and TCR beta sequencing to define a peripheral blood immune signature of response to PD-1 blockade in classical Hodgkin lymphoma. What the study reported, not specific to this receptor: The study was limited to a single clinical trial cohort, and causes of repertoire differences, possibly disease activity or prior therapy, remained undefined. CD4+ but not CD8+ TCR diversity rose significantly by C4D1 (p=0.0027 vs p=0.16), most apparent in complete responders (p=0.02). Trial patients achieving complete response had baseline diversity similar to newly diagnosed patients, whereas partial responders and progressors had significantly lower diversity. Baseline TCR diversity was reported to be lower in newly diagnosed patients than in healthy donors and to be lower still in relapsed/refractory patients. Diversity was lower in patients who began nivolumab less than 1 year after ASCT, so these patients were left out of later analyses to avoid confounding by immune reconstitution.

The time point label, read with the paper, signifies: cycle 4 day 1 (C4D1), after more than five weeks of nivolumab. Relapse after autologous stem cell transplantation had occurred in all trial patients, and cohorts A, B and C were distinguished by prior brentuximab vedotin exposure. CD8+ T cells were purified from thawed PBMCs by magnetic negative selection with a Miltenyi CD8+ T cell isolation kit. The trial cohort comprised 60 or so patients with relapsed/refractory classical Hodgkin lymphoma whose best overall responses were complete response, partial response or progressive disease. In the multi-cohort phase II CheckMate 205 trial, trial patients received single-agent nivolumab. An independent review committee assessed best overall response by applying the 2007 International Working Group response criteria. Trial PBMCs were collected just before the start of nivolumab (C1D1) and during therapy at cycle 2 day 1 and cycle 4 day 1. Peripheral blood was collected in 8 mL Vacutainer Cell Preparation Tubes, from which PBMCs were isolated by centrifugation and then cryopreserved. Purified CD4+ and CD8+ fractions were prepared only for cases where an additional PBMC sample was available. Magnetically labelled cells were removed on LS columns in a quadroMACS separator, and the flow-through was collected as the purified fraction.

This receptor was taken from a human donor with classical Hodgkin lymphoma. The sample in question was CD8+ T cells from blood, obtained before the fourth cycle of nivolumab. Recombination connected TRBV27 to TRBJ1-1, with the identity of the D gene unclear. The CDR3 loop reads CASRMGRNTEAFF. The DNA sequence is as follows: TGTGCCAGCCGAATGGGCAGGAACACTGAAGCTTTCTTT.